This entry describes one T cell receptor beta chain. The germline V gene has CDR1 MDHEN and CDR2 SYDVKM. The V gene lost 2 bases and the J gene lost 4 bases, with 17 bases spanning the gap. There are 16 residues in the CDR3. Libraries were prepared by immunoSEQ multiplex PCR; TCRdb keeps only in-frame clonotypes and omits some of them. The repertoire holds about 14,000 clones, 75% to 90% seen once, with around 11% in the top ten. The data belong to a study of technical replicates of blood from a few donors. The chain employs TRBV28 and TRBJ2-5; D possibly corresponds to TRBD1 (5 bases). The sample consisted of PBMCs. The sequence was collected from a human donor in good health. Here the CDR3 DNA reads TGTGCCAGCAGTTTAAGACCGCTTTCTGGGGCAGAGACCCAGTACTTC. This encodes CASSLRPLSGAETQYF.